This T cell receptor (beta chain) derives from a study of blood T cell repertoires in COVID-19. Study background: From T cells, B-cell-depleted T cells, or PBMCs came the material, which was cDNA or gDNA.

The CDR3 contains 14 residues. V gave up 6 bases and J gave up 4 bases, with 13 bases separating them. The germline CDR1 and CDR2 sequences are SGHRS and YFSETQ. Per the original methods: The assay estimated nucleated cells by amplifying reference gene primers. Profiled with immunoSEQ multiplex PCR; TCRdb holds only in-frame clones, not every one. For V, J and clone size, that table is used; D and trimming come from the DNA. The sample contains roughly 36,000 clones, over 80% of which appear only once. The chain is built from TRBV5-1 and TRBJ1-4; tentatively, D is TRBD1 (6 bases). What was sequenced was peripheral blood. This receptor was obtained from a man at least 80 years old with active COVID-19. CDR3 nucleotides: TGCGCCAGCACCGGGGGGCGGATTAATGAAAAACTGTTTTTT. Translating gives CASTGGRINEKLFF.